The T cell receptor (beta chain) described here comes from a study of T-cell reconstitution after alpha-beta-depleted transplantation in children. The length of the CDR3 is 14 residues. Unique molecular identifiers were incorporated into the prepared TCRbeta library. MiXCR, applied by TCRdb to the PCR reads, yields one record per CDR3 protein. The table shows some 490,000 distinct CDR3 sequences, with under 15% occurring only once. This clonotype turned up a few times. The sample in question was PBMCs from the stem cell graft donor, obtained from the stem cell graft. This clonotype was sampled from a human donor who donated a stem cell graft to a child with combined immunodeficiency. The chain is built from TRBV21-1 and TRBJ2-5; TRBD1, the table's D call, lacks a check against the DNA. TRBV21-1 is tagged as a pseudogene. The CDR3 DNA follows: TGTGCCAGCAGCAAATGGGACAGATCGGAGACCCAGTACTTC. Translation: CASSKWDRSETQYF.